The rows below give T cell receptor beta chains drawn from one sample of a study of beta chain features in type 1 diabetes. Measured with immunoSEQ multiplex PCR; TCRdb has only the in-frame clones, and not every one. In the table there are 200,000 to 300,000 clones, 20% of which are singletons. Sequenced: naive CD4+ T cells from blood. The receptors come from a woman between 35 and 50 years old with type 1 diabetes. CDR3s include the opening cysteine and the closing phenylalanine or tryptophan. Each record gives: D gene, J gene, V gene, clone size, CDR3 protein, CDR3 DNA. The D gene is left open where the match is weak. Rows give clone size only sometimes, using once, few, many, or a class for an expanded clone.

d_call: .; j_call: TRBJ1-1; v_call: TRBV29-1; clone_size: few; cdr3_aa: CSVETVQDTEAFF; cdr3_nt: TGCAGCGTTGAAACCGTCCAGGACACTGAAGCTTTCTTT
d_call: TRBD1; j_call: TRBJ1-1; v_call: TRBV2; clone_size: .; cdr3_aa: CASTNRDRVGTEAFF; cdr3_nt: TGTGCCAGCACTAATCGGGACAGGGTGGGCACTGAAGCTTTCTTT
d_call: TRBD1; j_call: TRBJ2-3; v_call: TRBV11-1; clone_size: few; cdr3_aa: CASSDRQGSTDTQYF; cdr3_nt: TGTGCCAGCAGCGACAGACAGGGAAGTACGGATACGCAGTATTTT
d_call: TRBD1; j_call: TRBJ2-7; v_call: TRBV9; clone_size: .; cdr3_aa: CASSPRAGTVGEQYF; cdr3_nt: TGTGCCAGCAGCCCGCGCGCCGGGACAGTCGGGGAGCAGTACTTC
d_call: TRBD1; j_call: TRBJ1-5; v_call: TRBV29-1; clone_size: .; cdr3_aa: CSVLDRGNQPQHF; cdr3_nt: TGCAGCGTCTTGGACAGGGGCAATCAGCCCCAGCATTTT
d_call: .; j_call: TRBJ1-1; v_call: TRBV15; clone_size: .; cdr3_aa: CATSRVQDTEAFF; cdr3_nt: TGTGCCACCAGCAGAGTACAGGACACTGAAGCTTTCTTT
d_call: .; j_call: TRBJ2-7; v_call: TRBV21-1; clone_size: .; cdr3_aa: CASSTRDSGGHEQYF; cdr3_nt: TGTGCCAGCAGCACCCGGGACAGTGGGGGCCACGAGCAGTACTTC
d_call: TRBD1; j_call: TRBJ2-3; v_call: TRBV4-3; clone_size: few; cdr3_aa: CASSISGGDTQYF; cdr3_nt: TGCGCCAGCAGCATATCAGGGGGCGATACGCAGTATTTT
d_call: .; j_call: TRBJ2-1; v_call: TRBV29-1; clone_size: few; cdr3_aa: CSVFPLTTDYYNEQFF; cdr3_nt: TGCAGCGTTTTCCCCCTCACCACAGACTACTACAATGAGCAGTTCTTC
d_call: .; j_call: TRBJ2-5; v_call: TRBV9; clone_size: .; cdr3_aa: CASNTEAGSETQYF; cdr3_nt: TGTGCCAGCAACACCGAAGCAGGGTCAGAGACCCAGTACTTC
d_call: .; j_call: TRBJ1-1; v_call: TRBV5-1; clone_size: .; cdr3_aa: CASSLWAGANTEAFF; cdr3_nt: TGCGCCAGCAGCTTGTGGGCAGGGGCGAACACTGAAGCTTTCTTT
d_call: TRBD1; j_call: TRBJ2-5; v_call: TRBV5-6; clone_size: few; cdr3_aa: CASSLGDSQETQYF; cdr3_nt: TGTGCCAGCAGCTTGGGGGACAGCCAAGAGACCCAGTACTTC
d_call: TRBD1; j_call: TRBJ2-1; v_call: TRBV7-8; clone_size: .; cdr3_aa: CASSSTYTGTGTSEQFF; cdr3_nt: TGTGCCAGCAGTTCTACCTATACCGGGACAGGGACAAGTGAGCAGTTCTTC
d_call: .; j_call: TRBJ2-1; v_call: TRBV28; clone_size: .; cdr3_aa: CASSRRLGPLYNEQFF; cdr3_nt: TGTGCCAGCAGTCGTCGACTAGGTCCTCTCTACAATGAGCAGTTCTTC
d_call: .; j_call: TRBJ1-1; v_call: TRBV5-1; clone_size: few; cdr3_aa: CASSLAGGENTEAFF; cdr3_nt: TGCGCCAGCAGCTTGGCCGGGGGGGAGAACACTGAAGCTTTCTTT
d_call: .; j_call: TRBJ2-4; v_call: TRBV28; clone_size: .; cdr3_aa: CASSGSWRLAKNIQYF; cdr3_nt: TGTGCCAGCAGTGGATCGTGGCGACTAGCCAAAAACATTCAGTACTTC
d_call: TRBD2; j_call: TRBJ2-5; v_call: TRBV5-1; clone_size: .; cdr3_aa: CASSSAGTTKETQYF; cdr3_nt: TGCGCCAGCAGCTCTGCCGGGACTACAAAAGAGACCCAGTACTTC
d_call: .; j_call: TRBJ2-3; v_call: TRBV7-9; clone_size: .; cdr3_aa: CASSLRDTQYF; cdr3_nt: TGTGCCAGCAGCCTTAGAGATACGCAGTATTTT
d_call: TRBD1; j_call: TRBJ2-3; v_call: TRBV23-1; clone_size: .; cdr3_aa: CASSQSGIRDSPDTQYF; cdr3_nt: TGCGCCAGCAGTCAATCGGGGATCCGGGACAGTCCGGATACGCAGTATTTT
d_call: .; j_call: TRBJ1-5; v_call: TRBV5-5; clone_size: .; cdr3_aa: CASSSAGPGVNGQPQHF; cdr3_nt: TGTGCCAGCAGCTCCGCCGGGCCCGGGGTGAACGGTCAGCCCCAGCATTTT
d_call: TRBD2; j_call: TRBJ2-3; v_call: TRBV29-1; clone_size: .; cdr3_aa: CSTQRGVVDTQYF; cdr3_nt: TGCAGCACACAGCGGGGGGTGGTAGATACGCAGTATTTT
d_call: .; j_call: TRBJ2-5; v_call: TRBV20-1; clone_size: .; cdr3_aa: CSASLETQYF; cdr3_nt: TGCAGTGCTAGTCTAGAGACCCAGTACTTC
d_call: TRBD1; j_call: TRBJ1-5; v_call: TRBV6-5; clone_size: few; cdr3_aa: CASSPRGFHQHF; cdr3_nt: TGTGCCAGCAGCCCCAGGGGGTTTCACCAGCATTTT
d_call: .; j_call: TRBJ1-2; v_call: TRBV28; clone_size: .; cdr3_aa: CASSLSRNVGYTF; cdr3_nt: TGTGCCAGCAGTCTCTCCCGTAATGTGGGCTACACCTTC
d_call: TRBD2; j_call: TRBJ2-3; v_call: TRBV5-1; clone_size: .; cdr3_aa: CASQREGRDTQYF; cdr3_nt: TGCGCCAGCCAGCGGGAGGGCCGGGATACGCAGTATTTT
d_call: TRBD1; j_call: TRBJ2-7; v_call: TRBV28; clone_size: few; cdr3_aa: CASRGTAYEQYF; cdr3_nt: TGTGCCAGCAGAGGGACAGCCTACGAGCAGTACTTC
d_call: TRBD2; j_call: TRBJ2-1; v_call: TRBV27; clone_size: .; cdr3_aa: CASSSYIGLAADNEQFF; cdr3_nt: TGTGCCAGCAGTTCATACATAGGACTAGCAGCCGACAATGAGCAGTTCTTC